The next 21 T cell receptor beta chains were all read from a single sample in a study of cytomegalovirus exposure and HLA in healthy donors. The study ran its PCR with 60 Vbeta and 13 Jbeta primers. Produced via immunoSEQ multiplex PCR; TCRdb's table is partial and in-frame only. Here the sample spans some 180,000 clones, roughly 13% being singletons. Input material: PBMCs. These receptors were taken from a man between 45 and 60 years old in good health and CMV-seropositive.

About this clone itself: The sample contains more than one DNA sequence encoding this CDR3. V and J are TRBV9 and TRBJ1-5; possible D gene TRBD1, 5 bases. This CDR3 is built from 15 residues. Trimming stripped 4 bases from V and 2 bases from J, with 13 bases between. Germline loops: CDR1 SGDLS, CDR2 YYNGEE. The CDR3 is CASSSGAGRNQPQHF. The CDR3 bases are TGTGCCAGCAGCTCGGGAGCAGGGCGCAATCAGCCCCAGCATTTT.

This clone was seen a handful of times. The V gene is TRBV19, the J gene TRBJ1-4, with 7 bases aligning to TRBD1. CDR1 and CDR2 (germline): LNHDA, SQIVND (reference sequence). The CDR3 spans 15 residues. V shed 4 bases, J shed 7 bases, and the junction held 9 bases outside the gene matches. The CDR3 DNA reads as TGTGCCAGTAGTACAGACTCTGCAGGGGGTGAAAAACTGTTTTTT. This codes for CASSTDSAGGEKLFF.

This chain joins TRBV10-2 and TRBJ2-2; tentatively, D is TRBD1 (6 bases). Germline V gene data show CDR1 as WSHSY and CDR2 as SAAADI. Trimming left V 9 bases short and J 0 bases short, with 8 bases between. CDR3 length: 13 amino acids. Here the CDR3 reads CARGGSNTGELFF. The CDR3 DNA reads as TGCGCCAGAGGGGGTTCGAACACCGGGGAGCTGTTTTTT.

The genes are TRBV27 and TRBJ2-6; D might be TRBD1 (6 bases). V lost 6 bases to trimming and J lost 1 base, with 13 bases between them. Looked up from germline, CDR1 is MNHEY and CDR2 is SMNVEV (reference sequence). This CDR3 is built from 16 residues. CDR3 amino acids: CASSLNTGSGANVLTF. Here the CDR3 DNA reads TGTGCCAGCAGCCTAAACACAGGGTCTGGGGCCAACGTCCTGACTTTC.

This chain uses TRBV7-9 with TRBJ2-2; TRBD2 matches at 7 bases. V lost 5 bases and J lost 5; bases outside the gene matches: 8. The CDR3 has 15 amino acids. Germline lookup yields CDR1 SEHNR and CDR2 FQNEAQ (reference sequence). CDR3 amino acids: CASSPRAGLTGELFF. The CDR3 DNA reads TGTGCCAGCAGCCCCCGAGCGGGGCTTACCGGGGAGCTGTTTTTT.

A few counts support this clone. V and J are TRBV27 and TRBJ1-4, with TRBD1 identical over 9 bases. The ends lost 5 bases at V and 10 bases at J; junction bases unmatched: 8. The length of the CDR3 is 14 residues. Germline CDR1 is MNHEY and CDR2 is SMNVEV (reference sequence). This CDR3 reads CASSTREDRGKLFF. In DNA form, the CDR3 reads TGTGCCAGCAGTACCCGAGAGGACAGGGGAAAACTGTTTTTT. Full variable domain (rest looked up from reference TRBV27 and TRBJ1-4): EAQVTQNPRYLITVTGKKLTVTCSQNMNHEYMSWYRQDPGLGLRQIYYSMNVEVTDKGDVPEGYKVSRKEKRNFPLILESPSPNQTSLYFCASSTREDRGKLFFGSGTQLSVL.

This clone was seen a few times. V is TRBV25-1 and J is TRBJ2-5; maybe TRBD1 (6 bases). CDR3 length: 14 residues. Germline V lookup: CDR1 MGHDK, CDR2 SYGVNS. The V end lost 2 bases, the J end lost 3 bases, and 10 bases lay between the germline ends. CDR3 DNA: TGTGCCAGCAGTGAAATGAGGACAGAAGAGACCCAGTACTTC. Its protein product is CASSEMRTEETQYF.

The chain links TRBV6-5 to TRBJ2-5; the match to TRBD1 covers 9 bases. Germline values: CDR1 MNHEY, CDR2 SVGAGI. This CDR3 region has 15 residues. Germline trimming cut 4 bases from V and 5 bases from J; bases unmatched to any gene: 8. The CDR3 coding sequence is TGTGCCAGCAGTTCCTGGGACAGGGCCGGGGAGACCCAGTACTTC. This translates into CASSSWDRAGETQYF.

This sequence joins TRBV7-9 and TRBJ1-4, with D possibly TRBD1 on 5 matching bases. Germline CDR1 is SEHNR and CDR2 is FQNEAQ (reference sequence). The germline V and J ends were trimmed by 2 bases and 1 base, with 14 bases remaining between them. The CDR3 has 17 amino acids. CDR3 protein: CASSLWSGLRTNEKLFF. The CDR3 DNA follows: TGTGCCAGCAGCTTATGGTCAGGGTTACGAACTAATGAAAAACTGTTTTTT.

The gene calls are TRBV10-3 and TRBJ1-6, with D unclear. Germline V gives CDR1 ENHRY, CDR2 SYGVKD. The germline V and J ends were trimmed by 8 bases and 6 bases, with 8 bases remaining between them. This CDR3 spans 12 amino acids. The CDR3 here is CAISHSNSPLHF. The CDR3 DNA sequence: TGTGCCATCTCCCACAGTAATTCACCCCTCCACTTT.

The rearrangement joins TRBV6-1 to TRBJ2-7; possible D gene TRBD1, 6 bases. The CDR3 covers 14 residues. Trimming pared 3 bases from V and 6 bases from J, leaving 15 bases between. Germline CDR1 reads MNHNS; CDR2 reads SASEGT. The CDR3: CASSERTATGEQYV. CDR3 nucleotides: TGTGCCAGCAGTGAGCGGACAGCTACGGGCGAGCAGTACGTC.

The chain carries TRBV29-1 and TRBJ2-7, with D uncertain. There are 12 residues in the CDR3. V was clipped by 1 base and J by 4 bases, with 8 bases between them. CDR1 is SQVTM and CDR2 is ANQGSEA in the germline V gene. The CDR3 coding sequence is TGCAGCGTTGAAGGGCCCCTTTACGAGCAGTACTTC. Translation gives CSVEGPLYEQYF.

This clone showed up just a few times. The V and J genes are TRBV2 and TRBJ1-3; no clear D. Between the trimmed V and J ends, which lost 8 bases and 4 bases, there was a span of 21 bases. In germline, CDR1 is SNHLY, CDR2 FYNNEI. The length of the CDR3 is 16 residues. CDR3 DNA: TGTGCCAGCCGGGAACGAGTCGCTTCGACCGGAAACACCATATATTTT. Its protein is CASRERVASTGNTIYF.

The V and J genes are TRBV5-1 and TRBJ2-7; D gene ambiguous. Germline values: CDR1 SGHRS, CDR2 YFSETQ. This CDR3 has 14 residues. V lost 4 bases, J lost 0 bases, and 11 bases lay in between. CDR3 DNA: TGCGCCAGCAGCGCAGACGGAGCCTCCTACGAGCAGTACTTC. Amino acid sequence: CASSADGASYEQYF. The full variable domain, with the rest looked up from reference TRBV5-1 and TRBJ2-7, is KAGVTQTPRYLIKTRGQQVTLSCSPISGHRSVSWYQQTPGQGLQFLFEYFSETQRNKGNFPGRFSGRQFSNSRSEMNVSTLELGDSALYLCASSADGASYEQYFGPGTRLTVT.

This clone was detected a few times. The rearrangement links TRBV25-1 to TRBJ2-7; TRBD1 agrees at 9 bases. The V segment lost 3 bases and the J segment 3 bases; nucleotides outside the gene matches: 6. The CDR3 is 15 amino acids. CDR1 and CDR2 from the germline V gene are MGHDK and SYGVNS. The CDR3 region has the DNA TGTGCCAGCAGTGAGGTTGGACAGGGGTACTACGAGCAGTACGTC. It yields the protein CASSEVGQGYYEQYV.

In nucleotides, the CDR3 is TGTGCCAGCAGCGTTAGGCAGGCACCCCAAGAGACCCAGTACTTC. This gives the protein CASSVRQAPQETQYF. The genes are TRBV9 and TRBJ2-5; D remains ambiguous. The CDR3 spans 15 residues. The germline V gene has CDR1 SGDLS and CDR2 YYNGEE. With 2 bases removed from V and 1 base from J, the gap between germline ends came to 12 bases.

This clone was detected a few times. The V and J genes are TRBV9 and TRBJ2-5; perhaps TRBD2 as D (5 bases). The V and J ends lost 4 bases and 2 bases respectively, with 9 bases between them. Germline-derived CDR1 and CDR2 are SGDLS and YYNGEE. This CDR3 is built from 13 residues. The CDR3 coding sequence is TGTGCCAGCAGCCATCGGGGACAAGAGACCCAGTACTTC. Translated, it gives CASSHRGQETQYF.

This clone has a handful of counts. The genes are TRBV7-9 and TRBJ2-3, with 7 bases fitting TRBD1. The V gene end was trimmed by 4 bases and the J gene end by 0 bases; junction bases not matched to a gene: 4. The length of the CDR3 is 15 residues. The germline V gene encodes CDR1 SEHNR and CDR2 FQNEAQ (reference sequence). In DNA form, the CDR3 reads TGTGCCAGCAGCTGGGGACAGACTAGCACAGATACGCAGTATTTT. Translation gives CASSWGQTSTDTQYF.

This clone has a handful of counts. This chain joins TRBV18 and TRBJ1-4, with D maybe TRBD1 (6 bases). Trimming left V 5 bases short and J 7 bases short, with 20 bases between. Germline-derived CDR1 and CDR2 are KGHSH and LQKENI. This CDR3 has 16 amino acids. Here the CDR3 reads CASSAYRDDTSEKLFF. In nucleotides, the CDR3 is TGTGCCAGCTCAGCATACAGGGACGACACCTCTGAAAAACTGTTTTTT.

The sample holds a few counts of this clone. The V gene is TRBV10-3, the J gene TRBJ1-1, with 9 bases identical to TRBD1. The CDR3 spans 15 residues. Per the germline V gene, CDR1 is ENHRY and CDR2 is SYGVKD. With 7 bases clipped from V and 0 bases from J, the junction kept 6 bases outside the gene matches. The CDR3 bases are TGTGCCATCACCAAGGGGGACAGGGTGAACACTGAAGCTTTCTTT. It yields the protein CAITKGDRVNTEAFF.

The CDR3 bases are TGTGCCAGCAGCTTAGAAACCGGGACAGGATACTTCTCCTACGAGCAGTACTTC. Translating it yields CASSLETGTGYFSYEQYF. This chain joins TRBV7-6 and TRBJ2-7; 8 positions agree with TRBD1. Germline lookup yields CDR1 SGHVS and CDR2 FNYEAQ. V was pared by 1 base and J by 0 bases, with 11 bases of the junction left unmatched. The CDR3 has 18 residues.